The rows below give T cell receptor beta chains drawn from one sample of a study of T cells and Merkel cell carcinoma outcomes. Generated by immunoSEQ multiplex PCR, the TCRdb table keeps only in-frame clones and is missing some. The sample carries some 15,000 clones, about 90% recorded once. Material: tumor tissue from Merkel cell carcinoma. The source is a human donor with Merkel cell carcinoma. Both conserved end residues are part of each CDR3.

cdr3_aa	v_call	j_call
CAWGLPGRNTEAFF	TRBV30	TRBJ1-1
CATSRDLGRAIYF	TRBV15	TRBJ1-3
CASNLTRYEQYF	TRBV28	TRBJ2-7
CASSQTGGLVVSEKLFF	TRBV4-1	TRBJ1-4
CASSGAGTSDNEQFF	TRBV6-6	TRBJ2-1
CASSPSRTGGVEKLFF	TRBV18	TRBJ1-4
CASSKTSGPSYEQYF	TRBV18	TRBJ2-7
CASRRTDEQFF	TRBV6-1	TRBJ2-1
CASSFSRIYEQYF	TRBV2	TRBJ2-7
CASSQERERVTIYF	TRBV4-2	TRBJ1-3
CASSVIENNEQFF	TRBV2	TRBJ2-1
CASSFDLSTGGQYF	TRBV11-2	TRBJ2-7
CASSPPTGRGGSPLHF	TRBV18	TRBJ1-6
CASTPGGNSYNEQFF	TRBV19	TRBJ2-1
CSVEKEYTEAFF	TRBV29-1	TRBJ1-1
CASSGGTVENEKLFF	TRBV9	TRBJ1-4
CASSLTGLPYEQYF	TRBV5-1	TRBJ2-7
CASSFKGDTEAFF	TRBV19	TRBJ1-1